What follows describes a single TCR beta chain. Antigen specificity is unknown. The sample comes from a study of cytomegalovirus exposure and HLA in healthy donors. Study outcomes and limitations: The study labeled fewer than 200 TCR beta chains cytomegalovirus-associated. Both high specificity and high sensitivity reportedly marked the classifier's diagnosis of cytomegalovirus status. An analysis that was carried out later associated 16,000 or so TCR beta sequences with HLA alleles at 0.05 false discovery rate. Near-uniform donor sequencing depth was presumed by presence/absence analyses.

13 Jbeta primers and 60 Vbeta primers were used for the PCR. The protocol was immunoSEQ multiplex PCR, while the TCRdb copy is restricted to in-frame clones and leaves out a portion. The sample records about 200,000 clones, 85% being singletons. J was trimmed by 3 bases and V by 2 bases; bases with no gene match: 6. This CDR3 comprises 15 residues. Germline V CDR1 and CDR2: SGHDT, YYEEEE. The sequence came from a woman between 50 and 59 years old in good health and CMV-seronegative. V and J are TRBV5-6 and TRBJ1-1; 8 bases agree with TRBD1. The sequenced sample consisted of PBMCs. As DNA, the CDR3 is TGTGCCAGCAGCTTCTCAGGACAGGGACACACTGAAGCTTTCTTT. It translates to CASSFSGQGHTEAFF.